This is a list of T cell receptor beta chains from one sample in a study of CXCR3-negative and CXCR3-positive naive CD8 T cells. TCRdb re-called the 5' RACE reads and shows each CDR3 protein once, DNA omitted. The listing records fewer than 65,000 distinct CDR3 sequences. The sample consisted of naive CXCR3+ CD8+ T cells from blood. These receptors were obtained from a human donor in good health. Some clones in this sample may be carry-over from other donors' samples. Both conserved end residues are part of each CDR3.

J,V,CDR3
TRBJ2-2,TRBV11-3,CASSVGGENTGELFF
TRBJ2-4,TRBV2,CASSGGYRAYF
TRBJ2-7,TRBV29-1,CSADSVSDTYEQYF
TRBJ2-2,TRBV7-7,CASSRTWGGDPNTGELFF
TRBJ2-1,TRBV2,CARPRETTYNEQFF
TRBJ2-2,TRBV5-1,CASSLVYDTGELFF
TRBJ2-1,TRBV7-9,CASSHEPSLAVYSYNEQFF
TRBJ2-3,TRBV7-9,CASSSDPLAGGPTDTQYF
TRBJ1-1,TRBV29-1,CSVEETAMGGHTEAFF
TRBJ1-1,TRBV7-9,CASSLESGVNTEAFF
TRBJ2-5,TRBV28,CASSKQLETQYF
TRBJ1-1,TRBV4-1,CASSQDENRGTEAFF
TRBJ2-5,TRBV27,CASSQLKETQYF
TRBJ2-1,TRBV29-1,CSVVTGGSYEQFF
TRBJ1-2,TRBV29-1,CSVPRGGQDPYGYTF
TRBJ2-2,TRBV2,CATKQWGAGTNTGELFF
TRBJ1-6,TRBV30,CAWAGTGGGSPLHF
TRBJ1-1,TRBV4-3,CASSQTLGGLNTEAFF
TRBJ2-2,TRBV29-1,CSVVDEIWELFF
TRBJ2-7,TRBV5-4,CASSLAGGVSYEQYF
TRBJ2-5,TRBV29-1,CSVEGTGVETQYF
TRBJ2-7,TRBV4-3,CASSQDSQVGEKYF
TRBJ2-4,TRBV7-9,CASSHSGLAGEAKNIQYF
TRBJ2-5,TRBV28,CASIPTSGAPEETQYF
TRBJ2-7,TRBV29-1,CSVRLPGGLEQYF
TRBJ2-1,TRBV3-1,CASSQDSGGTYNEQFF
TRBJ1-1,TRBV15,CATSRDTLGENTEAFF